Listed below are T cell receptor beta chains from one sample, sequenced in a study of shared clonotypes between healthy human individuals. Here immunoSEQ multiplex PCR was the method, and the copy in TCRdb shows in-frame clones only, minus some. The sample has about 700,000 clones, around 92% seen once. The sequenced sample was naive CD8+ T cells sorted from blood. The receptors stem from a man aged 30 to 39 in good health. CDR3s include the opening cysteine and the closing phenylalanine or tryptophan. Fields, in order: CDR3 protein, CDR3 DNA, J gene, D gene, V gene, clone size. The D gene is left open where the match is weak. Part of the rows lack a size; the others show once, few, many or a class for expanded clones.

cdr3_aa: CASSIGGTYEQYF; cdr3_nt: TGTGCCAGTAGTATAGGGGGAACCTACGAGCAGTACTTC; j_call: TRBJ2-7; d_call: -; v_call: TRBV19; clone_size: once
cdr3_aa: CASSLVTGAIRTGELFF; cdr3_nt: TGTGCCAGCAGCTTAGTTACGGGGGCTATAAGGACCGGGGAGCTGTTTTTT; j_call: TRBJ2-2; d_call: -; v_call: TRBV11-2; clone_size: -
cdr3_aa: CASSLSPGTSYEQYF; cdr3_nt: TGTGCCAGCAGTTTATCTCCGGGAACCTCCTACGAGCAGTACTTC; j_call: TRBJ2-7; d_call: -; v_call: TRBV27; clone_size: -
cdr3_aa: CASSQDWWEGQETQYF; cdr3_nt: TGTGCCAGCAGCCAAGATTGGTGGGAGGGACAAGAGACCCAGTACTTC; j_call: TRBJ2-5; d_call: TRBD2; v_call: TRBV14; clone_size: -
cdr3_aa: CARSGTGNFNEQFF; cdr3_nt: TGTGCCAGGTCGGGGACAGGGAATTTCAATGAGCAGTTCTTC; j_call: TRBJ2-1; d_call: TRBD1; v_call: TRBV2; clone_size: -
cdr3_aa: CASSTARGSLNEQFF; cdr3_nt: TGTGCCAGCAGCACAGCCAGGGGGTCCCTCAATGAGCAGTTCTTC; j_call: TRBJ2-1; d_call: -; v_call: TRBV21-1; clone_size: -
cdr3_aa: CASSQVGGGSIHEQYF; cdr3_nt: TGCGCCAGCAGCCAAGTGGGCGGCGGGAGTATCCACGAGCAGTACTTC; j_call: TRBJ2-7; d_call: TRBD2; v_call: TRBV4-1; clone_size: -
cdr3_aa: CASSLRLAGADTQYF; cdr3_nt: TGCGCCAGCAGCTTGCGGCTAGCGGGAGCAGATACGCAGTATTTT; j_call: TRBJ2-3; d_call: TRBD2; v_call: TRBV5-1; clone_size: -
cdr3_aa: CSVGSNEQFF; cdr3_nt: TGCAGCGTTGGTTCCAATGAGCAGTTCTTC; j_call: TRBJ2-1; d_call: -; v_call: TRBV29-1; clone_size: -
cdr3_aa: CASSYSIAGSDEQFF; cdr3_nt: TGTGCCAGCAGTTACTCAATAGCGGGAAGCGATGAGCAGTTCTTC; j_call: TRBJ2-1; d_call: TRBD2; v_call: TRBV6-5; clone_size: -
cdr3_aa: CASSLGSSGEETQYF; cdr3_nt: TGTGCCAGCAGCTTAGGTTCCAGCGGAGAAGAGACCCAGTACTTC; j_call: TRBJ2-5; d_call: -; v_call: TRBV11-2; clone_size: -
cdr3_aa: CASSFGLGENEQFF; cdr3_nt: TGTGCCAGCAGCTTTGGACTAGGGGAGAATGAGCAGTTCTTC; j_call: TRBJ2-1; d_call: TRBD2; v_call: TRBV7-3; clone_size: -
cdr3_aa: CASTHRDLAGGGEQFF; cdr3_nt: TGTGCCAGCACCCACCGGGACCTAGCGGGAGGAGGTGAGCAGTTCTTC; j_call: TRBJ2-1; d_call: TRBD2; v_call: TRBV14; clone_size: -
cdr3_aa: CASSPRDDYGYTF; cdr3_nt: TGTGCCAGCAGCCCCCGGGATGATTATGGCTACACCTTC; j_call: TRBJ1-2; d_call: -; v_call: TRBV7-9; clone_size: -
cdr3_aa: CASSRGFGGANVLTF; cdr3_nt: TGTGCCAGCAGTAGGGGCTTTGGTGGGGCCAACGTCCTGACTTTC; j_call: TRBJ2-6; d_call: -; v_call: TRBV27; clone_size: -
cdr3_aa: CASEGLAGTTQYF; cdr3_nt: TGTGCCAGCGAGGGACTAGCGGGAACGACCCAGTACTTC; j_call: TRBJ2-5; d_call: TRBD2; v_call: TRBV2; clone_size: -
cdr3_aa: CASSLDPGQALYGYTF; cdr3_nt: TGTGCCAGCAGCTTAGACCCCGGACAGGCCCTCTATGGCTACACCTTC; j_call: TRBJ1-2; d_call: TRBD1; v_call: TRBV7-2; clone_size: -
cdr3_aa: CASSLDSPGGHEQYF; cdr3_nt: TGTGCCAGCAGCTTAGATTCCCCAGGGGGCCACGAGCAGTACTTC; j_call: TRBJ2-7; d_call: TRBD1; v_call: TRBV7-9; clone_size: -
cdr3_aa: CASSQGTGAPYEQYF; cdr3_nt: TGTGCCAGCAGCCAAGGAACAGGGGCACCATACGAGCAGTACTTC; j_call: TRBJ2-7; d_call: TRBD1; v_call: TRBV4-2; clone_size: -
cdr3_aa: CASSLIGDEQYF; cdr3_nt: TGTGCCAGCAGTCTCATAGGCGACGAGCAGTACTTC; j_call: TRBJ2-7; d_call: -; v_call: TRBV27; clone_size: -
cdr3_aa: CASSRTSGSRDEQFF; cdr3_nt: TGCGCCAGCAGCCGAACTAGCGGGAGTCGGGATGAGCAGTTCTTC; j_call: TRBJ2-1; d_call: TRBD2; v_call: TRBV4-1; clone_size: -
cdr3_aa: CASSPRTGVGYEQYF; cdr3_nt: TGTGCCAGCAGTCCCAGGACAGGGGTTGGTTACGAGCAGTACTTC; j_call: TRBJ2-7; d_call: TRBD1; v_call: TRBV28; clone_size: -
cdr3_aa: CASSHNRVGTEAFF; cdr3_nt: TGTGCCAGCAGCCACAACCGCGTGGGTACTGAAGCTTTCTTT; j_call: TRBJ1-1; d_call: -; v_call: TRBV7-2; clone_size: -
cdr3_aa: CASSLPDTGELFF; cdr3_nt: TGTGCCAGCAGTTTACCGGACACCGGGGAGCTGTTTTTT; j_call: TRBJ2-2; d_call: -; v_call: TRBV28; clone_size: -
cdr3_aa: CAISEPGQGNTEAFF; cdr3_nt: TGTGCCATCAGTGAGCCGGGACAGGGGAACACTGAAGCTTTCTTT; j_call: TRBJ1-1; d_call: TRBD1; v_call: TRBV10-3; clone_size: -
cdr3_aa: CASSVNLRAGGDSDTQYF; cdr3_nt: TGTGCCAGCAGCGTAAATCTCCGAGCGGGAGGCGATTCAGATACGCAGTATTTT; j_call: TRBJ2-3; d_call: TRBD2; v_call: TRBV9; clone_size: -
cdr3_aa: CASSPPRGLESDEQFF; cdr3_nt: TGTGCCAGCAGCCCCCCCCGGGGTCTAGAATCGGATGAGCAGTTCTTC; j_call: TRBJ2-1; d_call: -; v_call: TRBV7-6; clone_size: -
cdr3_aa: CAMSELSGATNTGELFF; cdr3_nt: TGTGCCATGAGTGAACTTAGCGGGGCCACGAACACCGGGGAGCTGTTTTTT; j_call: TRBJ2-2; d_call: TRBD2; v_call: TRBV10-3; clone_size: -
cdr3_aa: CATSRDSGFEDGYTF; cdr3_nt: TGTGCCACCAGCAGAGATTCAGGGTTTGAGGATGGCTACACCTTC; j_call: TRBJ1-2; d_call: -; v_call: TRBV15; clone_size: -
cdr3_aa: CASSEGESSYNEQFF; cdr3_nt: TGTGCCAGCAGTGAGGGAGAGAGCTCCTACAATGAGCAGTTCTTC; j_call: TRBJ2-1; d_call: -; v_call: TRBV2; clone_size: -
cdr3_aa: CASSLTRQGRETQYF; cdr3_nt: TGTGCCAGCAGTCTAACGAGACAGGGGAGAGAGACCCAGTACTTC; j_call: TRBJ2-5; d_call: TRBD1; v_call: TRBV7-9; clone_size: -
cdr3_aa: CASSPDRLEQYF; cdr3_nt: TGTGCCAGCAGCCCCGACAGACTGGAGCAGTACTTC; j_call: TRBJ2-7; d_call: -; v_call: TRBV7-9; clone_size: few
cdr3_aa: CASSVPDVAGDTDTQYF; cdr3_nt: TGTGCCAGCAGCGTCCCGGACGTGGCGGGAGACACAGATACGCAGTATTTT; j_call: TRBJ2-3; d_call: TRBD2; v_call: TRBV9; clone_size: -
cdr3_aa: CASSAPPGRHQFF; cdr3_nt: TGTGCCAGCAGCGCCCCCCCCGGCAGACACCAGTTCTTC; j_call: TRBJ2-1; d_call: -; v_call: TRBV7-2; clone_size: -
cdr3_aa: CASSYAYYNEQFF; cdr3_nt: TGTGCCAGCAGTTACGCCTATTACAATGAGCAGTTCTTC; j_call: TRBJ2-1; d_call: -; v_call: TRBV6-5; clone_size: -
cdr3_aa: CSAIPTGVETQYF; cdr3_nt: TGCAGCGCGATACCGACAGGGGTCGAGACCCAGTACTTC; j_call: TRBJ2-5; d_call: TRBD1; v_call: TRBV29-1; clone_size: -
cdr3_aa: CASSFSGSDNEQFF; cdr3_nt: TGCGCCAGCAGCTTCTCGGGATCGGACAATGAGCAGTTCTTC; j_call: TRBJ2-1; d_call: -; v_call: TRBV5-1; clone_size: once
cdr3_aa: CASSPQGLGNTGELFF; cdr3_nt: TGCGCCAGCAGCCCCCAGGGGTTAGGGAACACCGGGGAGCTGTTTTTT; j_call: TRBJ2-2; d_call: -; v_call: TRBV4-3; clone_size: -
cdr3_aa: CATSSSRASGVYEQYF; cdr3_nt: TGTGCCACCTCCTCATCGCGGGCTAGCGGAGTATACGAGCAGTACTTC; j_call: TRBJ2-7; d_call: TRBD2; v_call: TRBV28; clone_size: once
cdr3_aa: CASSWTSGSYEQYF; cdr3_nt: TGCGCCAGCAGCTGGACTAGCGGGAGCTACGAGCAGTACTTC; j_call: TRBJ2-7; d_call: TRBD2; v_call: TRBV5-1; clone_size: -
cdr3_aa: CASSSLPETQYF; cdr3_nt: TGTGCCAGCAGTTCCTTGCCGGAGACCCAGTACTTC; j_call: TRBJ2-5; d_call: -; v_call: TRBV6-5; clone_size: -
cdr3_aa: CSVELPITNEKLFF; cdr3_nt: TGCAGCGTTGAATTACCTATAACTAATGAAAAACTGTTTTTT; j_call: TRBJ1-4; d_call: -; v_call: TRBV29-1; clone_size: -
cdr3_aa: CASSWMGSTEAFF; cdr3_nt: TGTGCCAGCAGTTGGATGGGGAGCACTGAAGCTTTCTTT; j_call: TRBJ1-1; d_call: -; v_call: TRBV27; clone_size: -
cdr3_aa: CASSLTGGPYNEQFF; cdr3_nt: TGTGCCAGCAGTTTAACAGGGGGCCCTTACAATGAGCAGTTCTTC; j_call: TRBJ2-1; d_call: TRBD1; v_call: TRBV27; clone_size: -
cdr3_aa: CASSESRPLEYGYTF; cdr3_nt: TGTGCCAGCAGTGAATCCCGCCCCCTGGAATATGGCTACACCTTC; j_call: TRBJ1-2; d_call: -; v_call: TRBV25-1; clone_size: -
cdr3_aa: CASSYQGGLYEQYF; cdr3_nt: TGTGCCAGCAGTTACCAAGGGGGCCTCTACGAGCAGTACTTC; j_call: TRBJ2-7; d_call: TRBD1; v_call: TRBV6-6; clone_size: -
cdr3_aa: CASSLARVGTGVSYEQYF; cdr3_nt: TGTGCCAGCAGCTTAGCGCGGGTGGGGACAGGGGTCTCCTACGAGCAGTACTTC; j_call: TRBJ2-7; d_call: TRBD1; v_call: TRBV7-2; clone_size: -
cdr3_aa: CASSRPEGLAGIAKNIQYF; cdr3_nt: TGTGCCAGCAGCCGCCCAGAAGGGCTAGCGGGAATAGCCAAAAACATTCAGTACTTC; j_call: TRBJ2-4; d_call: TRBD2; v_call: TRBV28; clone_size: -
cdr3_aa: CASSSWTSGLRDTQYF; cdr3_nt: TGTGCCAGCAGCTCATGGACTAGCGGGCTACGAGATACGCAGTATTTT; j_call: TRBJ2-3; d_call: TRBD2; v_call: TRBV14; clone_size: -
cdr3_aa: CASSPSPTGDYEQYF; cdr3_nt: TGTGCCAGCAGCCCAAGCCCGACAGGGGACTACGAGCAGTACTTC; j_call: TRBJ2-7; d_call: TRBD1; v_call: TRBV5-8; clone_size: once
cdr3_aa: CASSSPSGRKDEQFF; cdr3_nt: TGTGCCAGCAGCTCCCCTAGCGGGAGAAAAGATGAGCAGTTCTTC; j_call: TRBJ2-1; d_call: TRBD2; v_call: TRBV5-4; clone_size: -
cdr3_aa: CASSLEWGRTEAFF; cdr3_nt: TGTGCCAGCAGCTTAGAATGGGGGCGGACTGAAGCTTTCTTT; j_call: TRBJ1-1; d_call: -; v_call: TRBV7-9; clone_size: once
cdr3_aa: CASSAGGRYEQYF; cdr3_nt: TGTGCCAGCAGTGCCGGGGGACGGTACGAGCAGTACTTC; j_call: TRBJ2-7; d_call: -; v_call: TRBV2; clone_size: -
cdr3_aa: CASSEATGSGNQPQHF; cdr3_nt: TGTGCCAGCAGTGAAGCCACAGGGTCCGGCAATCAGCCCCAGCATTTT; j_call: TRBJ1-5; d_call: -; v_call: TRBV6-1; clone_size: -
cdr3_aa: CASSDTDTQYF; cdr3_nt: TGTGCCAGCTCAGACACAGATACGCAGTATTTT; j_call: TRBJ2-3; d_call: -; v_call: TRBV18; clone_size: -